Reported below is one TCR beta chain. Its antigen is unknown. Donors were nominally healthy when sampled, though unrecorded immune exposures were likely. The data stem from a study of cytomegalovirus exposure and HLA in healthy donors. Study in general: Genotyping of some 390 donors showed that 80% to 85% belonged to the Caucasian-associated ancestry cluster.

It was with 60 Vbeta and 13 Jbeta primers that the PCR ran. TCRdb's table, derived via immunoSEQ multiplex PCR, lists solely in-frame clones and lacks some. This sample has about 150,000 clones, with 64% found just once. Trimming took 7 bases from V and 2 from J; bases not matched to a gene: 8. Germline CDR1 SEHNR, CDR2 FQNEAQ (reference sequence). The CDR3 has 15 amino acids. General study points: Earlier analysis looked at TCR beta V segments, and most were productive about 87% or about 30% of the time. Associated with cytomegalovirus, according to the listing, were about 160 TCR beta chains.

Sequenced material: PBMCs. The receptor was derived from a woman in her twenties or thirties in good health and CMV-seropositive. The V call is TRBV7-9, the J call TRBJ2-3; 8 positions match TRBD2. The CDR3 sequence is CASTPPGGNTDTQYF. The CDR3 DNA sequence: TGTGCCAGCACCCCTCCGGGGGGGAACACAGATACGCAGTATTTT.